These 17 T cell receptor beta chains share one sample of origin, sequenced in a study of cytomegalovirus exposure and HLA in healthy donors. PCR amplification relied on 60 Vbeta primers (plus 13 Jbeta primers). Sequencing was performed with immunoSEQ multiplex PCR; in TCRdb, only in-frame clones are kept and a portion is missing. Of under 200,000 clones listed, about 76% are singletons. Sequenced: PBMCs. The receptor source for this set is a male donor in good health and CMV-seropositive.

This clone was picked up one time. V gene TRBV5-1 combines with J gene TRBJ2-7; 9 nucleotides align to TRBD2. Trimming cost V 2 bases and J 5 bases; bases outside gene matches: 8. Germline V gives CDR1 SGHRS, CDR2 YFSETQ. CDR3 length equals 15 residues. Here the CDR3 DNA reads TGCGCCAGCAGCTTCGAAGCGGGGGGCATCCACGAGCAGTACTTC. Its translation is CASSFEAGGIHEQYF.

The V call is TRBV4-1, the J call TRBJ2-7, with 10 bases aligning to TRBD2. V was pared by 2 bases and J by 0 bases, with 10 bases of the junction left unmatched. CDR1 is MGHRA, CDR2 YSYEKL, per germline. This CDR3 contains 18 residues. The CDR3 DNA follows: TGCGCCAGCAGCCAATTTGGCACGAGCGGGGGGGCCTCCTACGAGCAGTACTTC. As protein: CASSQFGTSGGASYEQYF.

The chain is built from TRBV30 and TRBJ1-1; possible D gene TRBD1, 5 bases. V lost 4 bases, J lost 1 base, and 10 bases lay in between. From germline, CDR1 is GTSNPN and CDR2 SVGIG (reference sequence). The CDR3 is 13 amino acids. The CDR3 region is CAWKRGPNTEAFF. Written as DNA, the CDR3 is TGTGCCTGGAAAAGGGGTCCGAACACTGAAGCTTTCTTT.

This chain uses TRBV19 with TRBJ2-1, with a weak D call TRBD2 (5 bases). The V end was cut by 5 bases, the J end by 10 bases, with 12 bases between. Germline V gene data show CDR1 as LNHDA and CDR2 as SQIVND (reference sequence). The CDR3 sequence is 12 residues long. The CDR3 DNA follows: TGTGCCAGTAGTCCCGGAGGTCGGGAGCAGTTCTTC. The encoded protein is CASSPGGREQFF.

This clone was seen more than once but under ten times. This sequence joins TRBV2 and TRBJ1-6, with 7 positions matching TRBD1. Germline CDR1 reads SNHLY; CDR2 reads FYNNEI. This CDR3 spans 16 amino acids. V was clipped by 6 bases and J by 5 bases; unmatched bases: 10. The chain's CDR3 is CASRRQGTADNSPLHF. Here the CDR3 DNA reads TGTGCCAGCAGGCGACAGGGTACAGCAGATAATTCACCCCTCCACTTT.

This rearrangement joins TRBV14 to TRBJ2-1; 8 nucleotides agree with TRBD1. The CDR3 is 15 amino acids. The germline V gene has CDR1 SGHDN and CDR2 FVKESK. V shed 5 bases and J 1 base; nucleotides not matched to a gene: 4. CDR3 region: CASSTGTGSYNEQFF. CDR3 in DNA: TGTGCCAGCAGCACCGGGACAGGTTCCTACAATGAGCAGTTCTTC.

The chain carries TRBV6-4 and TRBJ1-2; TRBD1 agrees at 8 bases. Germline V gives CDR1 MRHNA, CDR2 SNTAGT. The V segment lost 5 bases and the J segment 8 bases; nucleotides outside the gene matches: 13. This CDR3 contains 15 residues. CDR3 protein: CASSPLGQGGMGYTF. As DNA, the CDR3 is TGTGCCAGCAGTCCTCTCGGACAGGGCGGTATGGGCTACACCTTC.

The chain links TRBV9 to TRBJ1-3; unclear D gene. From germline, CDR1 is SGDLS and CDR2 YYNGEE. Trimming removed 4 bases from V and 0 bases from J, with 11 bases in between. The CDR3 length is 15 residues. The CDR3 DNA sequence: TGTGCCAGCAGCACCTCAGGCAGCTCTGGAAACACCATATATTTT. It translates to CASSTSGSSGNTIYF.

Concerning this clone: An end of the junction does not agree with germline; a read error may underlie this. This rearrangement joins TRBV7-7 to TRBJ2-3; tentatively, D is TRBD2 (5 bases). The CDR3 is 13 amino acids. Germline assignment: CDR1 SSHAT and CDR2 FNYEAQ (reference sequence). The chain's CDR3 is CASSLGSADTQYF. The CDR3 nucleotides read TGTGCTAGCAGCTTGGGTAGCGCAGATACGCAGTATTTT. The variable domain in full, with the rest retrieved from reference TRBV7-7 and TRBJ2-3, is GAGVSQSPRYKVTKRGQDVTLRCDPISSHATLYWYQQALGQGPEFLTYFNYEAQPDKSGLPSDRFSAERPEGSISTLTIQRTEQRDSAMYRCASSLGSADTQYFGPGTRLTVL.

This sequence joins TRBV9 and TRBJ2-2; possible D gene TRBD1, 6 bases. Trimming took 3 bases from V and 0 from J, leaving 18 bases between them. CDR3 length: 18 amino acids. CDR1 is SGDLS, CDR2 YYNGEE, per germline. The chain's CDR3 is CASSGGHGEGPNTGELFF. Here the CDR3 DNA reads TGTGCCAGCAGCGGGGGACACGGAGAGGGACCGAACACCGGGGAGCTGTTTTTT.

This chain connects TRBV27 to TRBJ1-6; 11 bases map to TRBD1. Trimming cost V 8 bases and J 9 bases; bases outside gene matches: 3. The length of the CDR3 is 13 residues. Germline V CDR1 and CDR2: MNHEY, SMNVEV (reference sequence). The CDR3 DNA reads as TGTGCCAGCGGGACAGGGGGGGGTTCACCCCTCCACTTT. It encodes CASGTGGGSPLHF.

This clone turned up a few times. This sequence joins TRBV19 and TRBJ1-2, with a weak D call TRBD1 (5 bases). The CDR3 contains 13 residues. The ends were cut back, 6 bases at V and 6 bases at J, with 14 bases in the middle. Germline CDR1 is LNHDA and CDR2 is SQIVND (reference sequence). For the CDR3, the DNA is TGTGCCAGTAGGGGTCGGGGGAATGATGGCTACACCTTC. This encodes CASRGRGNDGYTF.

The chain has TRBV2 and TRBJ1-5, with D tentatively TRBD1 (6 bases). Germline V gene lookup returns CDR1 SNHLY and CDR2 FYNNEI. This CDR3 spans 13 amino acids. The V and J ends lost 6 bases and 2 bases respectively, with 8 bases between them. For the CDR3, the DNA is TGTGCCAGCAGCTGGGGGCGCAATCAGCCCCAGCATTTT. This gives the protein CASSWGRNQPQHF.

This chain connects TRBV7-9 to TRBJ1-1, with D possibly being TRBD1 (6 bases). Germline CDR1 is SEHNR and CDR2 is FQNEAQ (reference sequence). CDR3 length: 14 residues. V was trimmed by 5 bases and J by 5 bases, leaving 15 bases between them. The CDR3 spells CASSGRQVPTEAFF. In DNA, the CDR3 is TGTGCCAGCAGCGGCAGACAGGTCCCTACTGAAGCTTTCTTT.

The chain carries TRBV5-8 and TRBJ1-2; D may be TRBD1 (5 bases). From germline, CDR1 is SGHTS and CDR2 YDEGEE. The CDR3 loop spans 12 amino acids. The V gene lost 4 bases and the J gene lost 8 bases, with 12 bases spanning the gap. The CDR3 coding sequence is TGTGCCAGCAGCCCGCAAAAGGGGGGCTACACCTTC. This codes for CASSPQKGGYTF.

The chain is built from TRBV6-1 and TRBJ1-2, with D maybe TRBD1 (6 bases). The CDR3 spans 16 residues. The V gene's germline CDR1 is MNHNS and CDR2 SASEGT. V was cut by 4 bases and J by 1 base, with 16 bases left in between. In nucleotides, the CDR3 is TGTGCCAGCAGTGTTAGGGGGGGAGGAGGTAACTATGGCTACACCTTC. This gives the protein CASSVRGGGGNYGYTF.

V is TRBV27 and J is TRBJ1-1, with D uncertain. Germline lookup yields CDR1 MNHEY and CDR2 SMNVEV (reference sequence). V gave up 11 bases and J gave up 5 bases, with 12 bases separating them. This CDR3 region has 11 residues. In DNA form, the CDR3 reads TGTGCCGTTAGGGCGGGGACTGAAGCTTTCTTT. As protein: CAVRAGTEAFF.